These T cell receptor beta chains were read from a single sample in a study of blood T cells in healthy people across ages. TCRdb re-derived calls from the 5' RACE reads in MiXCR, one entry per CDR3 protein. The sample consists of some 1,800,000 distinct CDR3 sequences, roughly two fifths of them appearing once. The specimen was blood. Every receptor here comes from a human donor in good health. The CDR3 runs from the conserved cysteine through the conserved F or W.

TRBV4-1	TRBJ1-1	CASSQGQGEAEAFF
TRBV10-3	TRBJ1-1	CAIRGGETEAFF
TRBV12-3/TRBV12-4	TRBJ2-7	CASSLRTGSGYEQYF
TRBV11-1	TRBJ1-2	CASSLDAGIYGYTF
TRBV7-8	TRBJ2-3	CASSLGPGSRTDTQYF
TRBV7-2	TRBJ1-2	CASSLSIRQSYGYTF
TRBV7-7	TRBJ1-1	CASSLGPHTEAFF
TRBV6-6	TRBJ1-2	CASTPGATHYGYTF
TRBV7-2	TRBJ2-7	CASSFAGTGYEQYF
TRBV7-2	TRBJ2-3	CASSAGQIPSTDTQYF
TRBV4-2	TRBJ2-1	CASSPLIGSYNEQFF
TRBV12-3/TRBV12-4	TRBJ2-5	CASSLGLAVVETQYF
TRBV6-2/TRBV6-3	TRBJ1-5	CASSYSTGPKHF
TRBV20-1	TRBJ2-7	CSARDWTGGYEQYF
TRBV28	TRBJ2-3	CATLGTHTSTDTQYF
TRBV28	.	CASQYKPDGTYEQYF
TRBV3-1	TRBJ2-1	CASSQDPSGTLHYNEQFF
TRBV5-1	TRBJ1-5	CASSSEPTGQGQPQHF
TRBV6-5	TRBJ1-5	CASSYSKRGGQPQHF
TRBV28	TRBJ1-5	CASSSGEKPQHF
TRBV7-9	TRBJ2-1	CASFDGERGSYNEQFF
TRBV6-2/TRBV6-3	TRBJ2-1	CASVRSSGLNEQFF
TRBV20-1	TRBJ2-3	CSASDPASGADTQYF
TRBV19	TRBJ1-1	CASSHKMNTEAFF
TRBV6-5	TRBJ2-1	CAGSSRLAGGHEQFF
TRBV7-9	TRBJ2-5	CASSPALAGFPQETQYF
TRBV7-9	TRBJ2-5	CASVTGATRETQYF